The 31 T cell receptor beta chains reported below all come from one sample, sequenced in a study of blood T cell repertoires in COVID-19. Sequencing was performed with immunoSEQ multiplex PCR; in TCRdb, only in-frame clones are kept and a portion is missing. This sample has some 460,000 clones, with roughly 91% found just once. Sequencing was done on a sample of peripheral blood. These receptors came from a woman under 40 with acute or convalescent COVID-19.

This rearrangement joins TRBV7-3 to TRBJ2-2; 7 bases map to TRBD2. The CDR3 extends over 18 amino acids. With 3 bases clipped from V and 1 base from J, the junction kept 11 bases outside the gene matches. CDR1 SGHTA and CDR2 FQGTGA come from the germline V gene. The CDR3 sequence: CASSFAPMSGGNTGELFF. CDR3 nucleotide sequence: TGTGCCAGCAGCTTCGCCCCCATGTCGGGGGGGAACACCGGGGAGCTGTTTTTT.

The CDR3 sequence is CASSLIRAPQETQYF. CDR3 DNA: TGTGCCAGCAGCTTAATCAGGGCCCCGCAAGAGACCCAGTACTTC. This rearrangement joins TRBV7-9 to TRBJ2-5, with a weak D call TRBD1 (5 bases). V was pared by 2 bases and J by 2 bases, with 12 bases between. The CDR3 sequence is 15 residues long. Germline CDR1 SEHNR, CDR2 FQNEAQ (reference sequence).

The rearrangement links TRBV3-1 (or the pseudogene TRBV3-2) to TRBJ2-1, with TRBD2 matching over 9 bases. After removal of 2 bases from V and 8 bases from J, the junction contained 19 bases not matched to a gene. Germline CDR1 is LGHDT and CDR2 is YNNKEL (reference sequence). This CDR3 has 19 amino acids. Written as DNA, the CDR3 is TGTGCCAGCAGCCAATTAAATTTTCTCGGGCTAGCGGGGAGGGATGAGCAGTTCTTC. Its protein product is CASSQLNFLGLAGRDEQFF.

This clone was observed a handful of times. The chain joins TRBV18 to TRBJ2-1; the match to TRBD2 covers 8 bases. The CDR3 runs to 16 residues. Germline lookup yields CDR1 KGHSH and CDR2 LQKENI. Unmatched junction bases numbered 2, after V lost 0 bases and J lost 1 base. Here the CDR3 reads CASSPPSGGSYNEQFF. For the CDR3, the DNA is TGTGCCAGCTCACCACCCTCGGGAGGGTCCTACAATGAGCAGTTCTTC.

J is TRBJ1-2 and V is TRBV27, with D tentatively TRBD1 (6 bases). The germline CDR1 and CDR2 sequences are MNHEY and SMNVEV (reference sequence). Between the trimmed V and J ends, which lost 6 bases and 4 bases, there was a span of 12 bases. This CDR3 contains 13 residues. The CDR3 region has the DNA TGTGCCAGCAGACAAACAGGGAGCTATGGCTACACCTTC. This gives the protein CASRQTGSYGYTF.

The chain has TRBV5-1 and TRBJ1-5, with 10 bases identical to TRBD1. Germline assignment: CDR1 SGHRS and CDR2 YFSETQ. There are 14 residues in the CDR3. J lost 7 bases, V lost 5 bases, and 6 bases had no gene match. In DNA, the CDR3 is TGCGCCAGCAGTTGGGACAGGGGAGGGCAGCCCCAGCATTTT. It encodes CASSWDRGGQPQHF.

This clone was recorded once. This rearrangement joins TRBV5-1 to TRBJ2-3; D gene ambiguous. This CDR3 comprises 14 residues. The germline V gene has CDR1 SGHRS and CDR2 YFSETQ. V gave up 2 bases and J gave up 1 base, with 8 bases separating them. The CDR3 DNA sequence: TGCGCCAGCAGCTTTGAGAGTGGCACAGATACGCAGTATTTT. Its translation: CASSFESGTDTQYF.

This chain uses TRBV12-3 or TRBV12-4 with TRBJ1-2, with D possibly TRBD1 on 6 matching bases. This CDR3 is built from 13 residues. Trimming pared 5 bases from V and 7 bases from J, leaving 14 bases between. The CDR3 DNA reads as TGTGCCAGCAGTGAAAGGGGGACCGGTGGCTACACCTTC. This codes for CASSERGTGGYTF.

Written as DNA, the CDR3 is TGTGCCAGCAGCGTAGGAGCACAGGGAAGTGAAGCTTTCTTT. Encoded protein: CASSVGAQGSEAFF. This chain joins TRBV9 and TRBJ1-1, with D possibly being TRBD1 (6 bases). The CDR3 sequence is 14 residues long. V was pared by 0 bases and J by 7 bases, with 13 bases between. The germline CDR1 and CDR2 sequences are SGDLS and YYNGEE.

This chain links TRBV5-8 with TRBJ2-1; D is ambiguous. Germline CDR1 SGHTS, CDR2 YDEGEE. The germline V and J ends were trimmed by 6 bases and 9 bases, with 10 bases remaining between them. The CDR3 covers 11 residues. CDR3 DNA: TGTGCCAGCAAGAGCCCTCGTGAGCAGTTCTTC. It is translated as CASKSPREQFF.

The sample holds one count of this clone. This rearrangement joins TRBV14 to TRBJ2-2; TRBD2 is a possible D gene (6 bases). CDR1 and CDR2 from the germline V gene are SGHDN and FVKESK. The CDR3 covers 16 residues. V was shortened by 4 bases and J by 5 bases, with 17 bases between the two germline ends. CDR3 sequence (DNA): TGTGCCAGCAGCCCCCCGTCGGGAGTAGGGACCGGGGAGCTGTTTTTT. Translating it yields CASSPPSGVGTGELFF. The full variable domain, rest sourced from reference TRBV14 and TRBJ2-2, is EAGVTQFPSHSVIEKGQTVTLRCDPISGHDNLYWYRRVMGKEIKFLLHFVKESKQDESGMPNNRFLAERTGGTYSTLKVQPAELEDSGVYFCASSPPSGVGTGELFFGEGSRLTVL.

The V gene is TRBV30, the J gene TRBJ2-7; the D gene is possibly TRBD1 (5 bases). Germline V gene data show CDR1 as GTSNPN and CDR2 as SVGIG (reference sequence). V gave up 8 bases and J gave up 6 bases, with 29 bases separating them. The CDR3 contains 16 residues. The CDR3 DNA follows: TGTGCCAGAGGTTCGGTATTGGGGCAGGGTCTACGCGAGCAGTACTTC. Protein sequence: CARGSVLGQGLREQYF.

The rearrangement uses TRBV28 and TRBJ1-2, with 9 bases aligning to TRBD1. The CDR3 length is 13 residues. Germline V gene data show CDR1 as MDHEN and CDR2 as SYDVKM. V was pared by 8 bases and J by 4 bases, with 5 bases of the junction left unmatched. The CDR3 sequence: CASGRQGGYGYTF. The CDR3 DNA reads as TGTGCCAGCGGCCGACAGGGGGGCTATGGCTACACCTTC.

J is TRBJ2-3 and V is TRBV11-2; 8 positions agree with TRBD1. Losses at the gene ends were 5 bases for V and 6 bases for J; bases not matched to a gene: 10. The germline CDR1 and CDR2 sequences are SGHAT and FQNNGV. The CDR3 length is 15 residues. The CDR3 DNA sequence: TGTGCCAGCAGCCCCGGACAGGGAGGTTTCGATACGCAGTATTTT. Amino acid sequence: CASSPGQGGFDTQYF. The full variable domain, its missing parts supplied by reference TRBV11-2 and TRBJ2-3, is EAGVAQSPRYKIIEKRQSVAFWCNPISGHATLYWYQQILGQGPKLLIQFQNNGVVDDSQLPKDRFSAERLKGVDSTLKIQPAKLEDSAVYLCASSPGQGGFDTQYFGPGTRLTVL.

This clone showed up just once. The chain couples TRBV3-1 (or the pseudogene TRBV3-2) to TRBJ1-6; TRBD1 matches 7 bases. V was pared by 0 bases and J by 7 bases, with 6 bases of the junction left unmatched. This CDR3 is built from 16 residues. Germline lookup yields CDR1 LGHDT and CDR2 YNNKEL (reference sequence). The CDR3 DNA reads TGTGCCAGCAGCCAAGAAGGGACAGCCCTAAATTCACCCCTCCACTTT. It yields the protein CASSQEGTALNSPLHF.

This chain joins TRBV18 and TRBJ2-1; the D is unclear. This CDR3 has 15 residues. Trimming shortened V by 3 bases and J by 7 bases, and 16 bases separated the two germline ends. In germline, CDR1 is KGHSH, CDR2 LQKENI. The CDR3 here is CASSPQSLLGNEQFF. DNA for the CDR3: TGTGCCAGCTCACCTCAAAGCCTCCTTGGTAATGAGCAGTTCTTC.

CDR3 residues: CASSEGALSSYEQYF. The CDR3 DNA follows: TGTGCCAGCAGTGAAGGGGCACTGAGCTCCTACGAGCAGTACTTC. This sequence joins TRBV6-1 and TRBJ2-7; the D is unclear. Trimming shortened V by 1 base and J by 0 bases, and 10 bases separated the two germline ends. Per the germline V gene, CDR1 is MNHNS and CDR2 is SASEGT. The length of the CDR3 is 15 residues.

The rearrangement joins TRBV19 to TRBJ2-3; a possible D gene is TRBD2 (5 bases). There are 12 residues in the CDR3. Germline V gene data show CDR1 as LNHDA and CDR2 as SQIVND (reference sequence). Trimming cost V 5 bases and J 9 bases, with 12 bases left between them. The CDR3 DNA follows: TGTGCCAGTAGTGAAGGATCGGGGACGCAGTATTTT. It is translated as CASSEGSGTQYF.

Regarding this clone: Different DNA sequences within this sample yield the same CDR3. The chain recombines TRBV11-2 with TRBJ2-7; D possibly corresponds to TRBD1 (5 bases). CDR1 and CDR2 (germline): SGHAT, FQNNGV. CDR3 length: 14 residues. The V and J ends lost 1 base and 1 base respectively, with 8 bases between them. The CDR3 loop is CASSLGTGSYEQYF. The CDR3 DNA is TGTGCCAGCAGCTTAGGAACAGGTTCCTACGAGCAGTACTTC.

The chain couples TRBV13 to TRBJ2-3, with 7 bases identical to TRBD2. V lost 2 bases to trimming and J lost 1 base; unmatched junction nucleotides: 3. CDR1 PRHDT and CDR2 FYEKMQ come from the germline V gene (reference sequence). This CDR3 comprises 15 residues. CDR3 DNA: TGTGCCAGCAGCTTACGGGGAGGGGGCACAGATACGCAGTATTTT. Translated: CASSLRGGGTDTQYF.

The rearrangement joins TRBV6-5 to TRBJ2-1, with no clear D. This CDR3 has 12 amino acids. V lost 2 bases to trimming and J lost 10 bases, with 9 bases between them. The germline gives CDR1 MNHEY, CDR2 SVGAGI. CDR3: CASSYTGGEQFF. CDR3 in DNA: TGTGCCAGCAGTTACACGGGTGGGGAGCAGTTCTTC.

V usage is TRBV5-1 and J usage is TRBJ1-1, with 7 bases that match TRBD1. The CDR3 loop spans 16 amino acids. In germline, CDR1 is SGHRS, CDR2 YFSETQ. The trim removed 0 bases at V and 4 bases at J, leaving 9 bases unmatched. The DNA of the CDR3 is TGCGCCAGCAGCTTGGAACAGGGGCAAATGAGCACTGAAGCTTTCTTT. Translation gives CASSLEQGQMSTEAFF.

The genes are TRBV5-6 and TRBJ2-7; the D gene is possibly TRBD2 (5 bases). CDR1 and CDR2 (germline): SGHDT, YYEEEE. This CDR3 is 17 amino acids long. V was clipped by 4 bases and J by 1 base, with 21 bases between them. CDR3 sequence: CASSHPRVLAGSYEQYF. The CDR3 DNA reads TGTGCCAGCAGCCACCCCCGCGTTCTAGCCGGGTCCTACGAGCAGTACTTC.

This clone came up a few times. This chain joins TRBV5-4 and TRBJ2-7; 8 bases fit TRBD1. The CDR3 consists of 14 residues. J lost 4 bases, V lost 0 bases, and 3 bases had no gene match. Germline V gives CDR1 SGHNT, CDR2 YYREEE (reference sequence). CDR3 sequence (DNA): TGTGCCAGCAGCTTGGGACAGGGGTTATACGAGCAGTACTTC. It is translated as CASSLGQGLYEQYF.

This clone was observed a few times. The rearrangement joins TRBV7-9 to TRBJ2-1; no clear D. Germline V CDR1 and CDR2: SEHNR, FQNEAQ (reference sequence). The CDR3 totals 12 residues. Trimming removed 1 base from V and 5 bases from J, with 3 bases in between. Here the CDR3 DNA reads TGTGCCAGCAGCTTAGATAACAATGAGCAGTTCTTC. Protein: CASSLDNNEQFF. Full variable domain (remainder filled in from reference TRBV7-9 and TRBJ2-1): DTGVSQNPRHKITKRGQNVTFRCDPISEHNRLYWYRQTLGQGPEFLTYFQNEAQLEKSRLLSDRFSAERPKGSFSTLEIQRTEQGDSAMYLCASSLDNNEQFFGPGTRLTVL.

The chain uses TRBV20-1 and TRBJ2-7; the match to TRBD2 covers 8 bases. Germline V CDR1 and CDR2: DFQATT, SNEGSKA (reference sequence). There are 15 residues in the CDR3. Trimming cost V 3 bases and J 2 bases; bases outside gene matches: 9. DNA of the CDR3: TGCAGTGCTAGTGGGAGCGGGGGCCCGGCCTACGAGCAGTACTTC. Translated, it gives CSASGSGGPAYEQYF.

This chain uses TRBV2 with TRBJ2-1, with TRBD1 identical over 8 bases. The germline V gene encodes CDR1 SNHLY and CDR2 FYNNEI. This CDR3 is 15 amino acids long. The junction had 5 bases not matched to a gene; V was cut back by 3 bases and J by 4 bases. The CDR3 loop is CASSEQGAGYNEQFF. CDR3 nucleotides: TGTGCCAGCAGTGAGCAGGGGGCCGGTTACAATGAGCAGTTCTTC. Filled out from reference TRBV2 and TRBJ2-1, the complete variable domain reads EPEVTQTPSHQVTQMGQEVILRCVPISNHLYFYWYRQILGQKVEFLVSFYNNEISEKSEIFDDQFSVERPDGSNFTLKIRSTKLEDSAMYFCASSEQGAGYNEQFFGPGTRLTVL.

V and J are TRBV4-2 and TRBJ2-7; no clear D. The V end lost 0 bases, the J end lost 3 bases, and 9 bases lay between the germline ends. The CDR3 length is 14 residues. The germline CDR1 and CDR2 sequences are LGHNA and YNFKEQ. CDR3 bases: TGTGCCAGCAGCCAAGAAGAAAGCTTCTACGAGCAGTACTTC. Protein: CASSQEESFYEQYF.

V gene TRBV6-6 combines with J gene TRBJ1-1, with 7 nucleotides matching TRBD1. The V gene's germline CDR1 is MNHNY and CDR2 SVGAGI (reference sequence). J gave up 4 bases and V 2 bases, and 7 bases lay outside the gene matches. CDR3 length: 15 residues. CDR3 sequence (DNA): TGTGCCAGCAGTTACGAGACAGGGCGGGTCACTGAAGCTTTCTTT. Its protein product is CASSYETGRVTEAFF.

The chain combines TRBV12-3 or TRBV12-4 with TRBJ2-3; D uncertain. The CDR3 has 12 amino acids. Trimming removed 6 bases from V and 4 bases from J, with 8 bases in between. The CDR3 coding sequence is TGTGCCAGCAGCTACCCCCCAGATACGCAGTATTTT. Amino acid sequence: CASSYPPDTQYF.

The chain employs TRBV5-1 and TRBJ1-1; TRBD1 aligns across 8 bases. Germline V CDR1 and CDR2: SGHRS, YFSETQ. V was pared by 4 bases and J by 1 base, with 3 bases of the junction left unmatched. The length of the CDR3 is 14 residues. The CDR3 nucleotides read TGCGCCAGCAGCGCGGGACAGGCGAACACTGAAGCTTTCTTT. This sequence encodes CASSAGQANTEAFF.